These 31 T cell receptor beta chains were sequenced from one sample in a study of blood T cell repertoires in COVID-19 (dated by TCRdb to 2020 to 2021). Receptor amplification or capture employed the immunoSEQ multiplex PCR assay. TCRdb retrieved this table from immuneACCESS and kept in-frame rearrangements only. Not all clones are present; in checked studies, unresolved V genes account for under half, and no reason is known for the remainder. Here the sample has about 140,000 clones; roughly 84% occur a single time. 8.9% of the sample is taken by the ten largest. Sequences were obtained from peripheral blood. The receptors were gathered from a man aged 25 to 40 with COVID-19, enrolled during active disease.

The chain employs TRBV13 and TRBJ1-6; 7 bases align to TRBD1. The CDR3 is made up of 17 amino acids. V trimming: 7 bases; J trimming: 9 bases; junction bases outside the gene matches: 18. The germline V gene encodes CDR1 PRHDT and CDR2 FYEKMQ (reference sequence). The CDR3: CASKPTVNRGSGSPLHF. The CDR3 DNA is TGTGCCAGCAAGCCGACCGTGAACAGGGGCTCCGGTTCACCCCTCCACTTT.

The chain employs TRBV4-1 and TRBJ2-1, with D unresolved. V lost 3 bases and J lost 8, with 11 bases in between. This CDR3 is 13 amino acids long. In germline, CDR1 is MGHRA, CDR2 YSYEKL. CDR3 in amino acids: CASSHYTQDEQFF. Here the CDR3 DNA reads TGCGCCAGCAGCCACTACACCCAGGATGAGCAGTTCTTC.

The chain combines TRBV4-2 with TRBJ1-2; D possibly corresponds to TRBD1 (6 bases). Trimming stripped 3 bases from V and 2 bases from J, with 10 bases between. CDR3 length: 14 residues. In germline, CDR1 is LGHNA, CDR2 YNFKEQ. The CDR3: CASSQGHLNYGYTF. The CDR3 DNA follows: TGTGCCAGCAGCCAGGGACACTTAAACTATGGCTACACCTTC.

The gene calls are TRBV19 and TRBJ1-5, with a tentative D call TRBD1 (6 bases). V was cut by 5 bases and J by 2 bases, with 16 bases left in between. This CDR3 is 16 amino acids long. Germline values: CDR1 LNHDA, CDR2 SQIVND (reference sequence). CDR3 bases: TGTGCCAGTAGTCAAATACAGGGTTGGGGCAATCAGCCCCAGCATTTT. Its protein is CASSQIQGWGNQPQHF.

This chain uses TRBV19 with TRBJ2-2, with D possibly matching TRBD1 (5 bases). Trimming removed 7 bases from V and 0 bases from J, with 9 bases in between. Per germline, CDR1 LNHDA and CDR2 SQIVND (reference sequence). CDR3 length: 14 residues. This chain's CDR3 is CASIQTANTGELFF. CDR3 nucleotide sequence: TGTGCCAGTATCCAGACAGCGAACACCGGGGAGCTGTTTTTT.

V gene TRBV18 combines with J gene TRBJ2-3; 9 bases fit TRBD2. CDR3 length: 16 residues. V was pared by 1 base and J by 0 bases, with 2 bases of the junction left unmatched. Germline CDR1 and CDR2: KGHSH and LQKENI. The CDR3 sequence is CASSPRRGGSTDTQYF. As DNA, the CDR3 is TGTGCCAGCTCACCACGGCGGGGGGGGAGCACAGATACGCAGTATTTT.

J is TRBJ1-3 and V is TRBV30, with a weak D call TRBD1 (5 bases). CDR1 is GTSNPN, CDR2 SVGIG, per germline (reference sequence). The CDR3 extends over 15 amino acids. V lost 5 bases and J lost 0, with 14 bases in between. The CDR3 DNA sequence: TGTGCCTGGGGCCCTGCTGGGGCCTCTGGAAACACCATATATTTT. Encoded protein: CAWGPAGASGNTIYF.

The CDR3 coding sequence is TGTGCCAGCTCACCACTCCAGACAGGGGGAAGCACCGGGGAGCTGTTTTTT. Amino acids: CASSPLQTGGSTGELFF. V gene TRBV18 combines with J gene TRBJ2-2; TRBD1 matches 9 bases. Trimming at V came to 1 base and at J to 4 bases, leaving 7 bases not matched to a gene. The CDR3 contains 17 residues. Germline V CDR1 and CDR2: KGHSH, LQKENI. Full variable domain (outside the CDR3, taken from reference TRBV18 and TRBJ2-2): NAGVMQNPRHLVRRRGQEARLRCSPMKGHSHVYWYRQLPEEGLKFMVYLQKENIIDESGMPKERFSAEFPKEGPSILRIQQVVRGDSAAYFCASSPLQTGGSTGELFFGEGSRLTVL.

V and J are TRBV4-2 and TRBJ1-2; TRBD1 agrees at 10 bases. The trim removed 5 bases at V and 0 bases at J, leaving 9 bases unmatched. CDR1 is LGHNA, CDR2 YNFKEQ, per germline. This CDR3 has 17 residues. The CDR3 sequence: CASSSSVGQGANYGYTF. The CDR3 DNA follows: TGTGCCAGCAGCTCAAGCGTCGGACAGGGGGCTAACTATGGCTACACCTTC.

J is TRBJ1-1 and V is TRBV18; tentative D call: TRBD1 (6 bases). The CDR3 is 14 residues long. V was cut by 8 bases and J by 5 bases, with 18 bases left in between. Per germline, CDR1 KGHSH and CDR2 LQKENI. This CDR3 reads CASSHRAGVTEAFF. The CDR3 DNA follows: TGTGCCAGCAGTCACAGGGCCGGGGTGACTGAAGCTTTCTTT.

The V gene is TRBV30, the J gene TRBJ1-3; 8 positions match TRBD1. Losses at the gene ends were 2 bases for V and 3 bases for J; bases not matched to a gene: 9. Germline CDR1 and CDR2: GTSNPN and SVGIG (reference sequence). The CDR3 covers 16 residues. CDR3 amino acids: CAWSISRTGIGNTIYF. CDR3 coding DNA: TGTGCCTGGAGTATTTCGAGGACAGGGATTGGAAACACCATATATTTT.

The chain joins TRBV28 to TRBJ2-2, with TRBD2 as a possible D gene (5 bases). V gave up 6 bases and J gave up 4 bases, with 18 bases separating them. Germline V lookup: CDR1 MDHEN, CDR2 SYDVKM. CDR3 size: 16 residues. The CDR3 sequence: CASSPLGAVGTGELFF. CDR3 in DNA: TGTGCCAGCAGCCCCCTGGGAGCTGTTGGCACCGGGGAGCTGTTTTTT.

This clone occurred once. CDR3 DNA: TGCGCCAGTAAGCGCCGACAGGGGGATTTTAGAATCCTTTCGATCGACAATGAGCAGTTCTTC. Translation gives CASKRRQGDFRILSIDNEQFF. The J gene is TRBJ2-1, the V gene TRBV4-1; 9 positions agree with TRBD1. The V segment lost 9 bases and the J segment 5 bases; nucleotides outside the gene matches: 29. Germline V gene lookup returns CDR1 MGHRA and CDR2 YSYEKL. This CDR3 spans 21 amino acids.

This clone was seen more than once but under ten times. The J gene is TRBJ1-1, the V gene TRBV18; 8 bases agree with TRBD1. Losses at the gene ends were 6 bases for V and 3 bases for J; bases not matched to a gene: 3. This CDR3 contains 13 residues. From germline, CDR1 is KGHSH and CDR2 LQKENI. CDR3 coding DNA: TGTGCCAGCTCCCCGGACAGGGACACTGAAGCTTTCTTT. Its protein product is CASSPDRDTEAFF.

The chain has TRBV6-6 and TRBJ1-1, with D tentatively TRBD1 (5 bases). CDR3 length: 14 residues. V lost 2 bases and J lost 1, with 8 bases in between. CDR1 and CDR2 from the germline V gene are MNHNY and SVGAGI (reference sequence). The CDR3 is CASSYQGRNTEAFF. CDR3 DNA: TGTGCCAGCAGTTACCAGGGTAGGAACACTGAAGCTTTCTTT.

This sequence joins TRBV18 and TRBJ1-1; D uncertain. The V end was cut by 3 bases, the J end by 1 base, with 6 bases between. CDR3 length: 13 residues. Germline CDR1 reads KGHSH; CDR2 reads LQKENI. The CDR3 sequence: CASSPLGNTEAFF. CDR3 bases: TGTGCCAGCTCACCTCTAGGGAACACTGAAGCTTTCTTT. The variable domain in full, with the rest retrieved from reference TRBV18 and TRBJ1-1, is NAGVMQNPRHLVRRRGQEARLRCSPMKGHSHVYWYRQLPEEGLKFMVYLQKENIIDESGMPKERFSAEFPKEGPSILRIQQVVRGDSAAYFCASSPLGNTEAFFGQGTRLTVV.

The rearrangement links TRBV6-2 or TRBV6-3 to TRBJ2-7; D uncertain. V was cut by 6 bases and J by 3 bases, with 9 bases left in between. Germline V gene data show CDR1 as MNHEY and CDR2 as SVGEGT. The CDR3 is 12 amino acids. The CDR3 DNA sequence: TGTGCCAGCAGCGGCGGTGGCTACGAGCAGTACTTC. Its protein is CASSGGGYEQYF.

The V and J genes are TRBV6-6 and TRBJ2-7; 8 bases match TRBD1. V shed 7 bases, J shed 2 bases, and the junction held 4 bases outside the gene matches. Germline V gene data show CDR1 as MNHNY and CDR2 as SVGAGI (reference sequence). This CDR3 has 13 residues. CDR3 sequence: CASTTDRAYEQYF. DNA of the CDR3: TGTGCCAGCACCACGGACAGGGCCTACGAGCAGTACTTC.

CDR3 region: CASWGGLTDTQYF. The DNA of the CDR3 is TGTGCCAGTTGGGGGGGTCTCACAGATACGCAGTATTTT. V gene TRBV19 combines with J gene TRBJ2-3; 7 nucleotides align to TRBD2. Germline values: CDR1 LNHDA, CDR2 SQIVND (reference sequence). CDR3 length equals 13 residues. V was pared by 8 bases and J by 2 bases, with 4 bases of the junction left unmatched.

For the CDR3, the DNA is TGTGCCAGTAGTACTGCGGGGACAGGGGTTGAAAAACTGTTTTTT. Protein product: CASSTAGTGVEKLFF. V and J are TRBV19 and TRBJ1-4; 10 bases line up with TRBD1. V shed 4 bases, J shed 7 bases, and the junction held 6 bases outside the gene matches. This CDR3 spans 15 amino acids. Germline V gene data show CDR1 as LNHDA and CDR2 as SQIVND (reference sequence).

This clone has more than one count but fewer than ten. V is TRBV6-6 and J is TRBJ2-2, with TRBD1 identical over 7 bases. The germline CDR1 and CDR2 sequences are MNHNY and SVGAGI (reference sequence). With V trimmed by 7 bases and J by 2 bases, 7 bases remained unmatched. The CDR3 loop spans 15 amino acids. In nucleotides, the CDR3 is TGTGCCAGCAACCAACAGGGGCCTAACACCGGGGAGCTGTTTTTT. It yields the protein CASNQQGPNTGELFF.

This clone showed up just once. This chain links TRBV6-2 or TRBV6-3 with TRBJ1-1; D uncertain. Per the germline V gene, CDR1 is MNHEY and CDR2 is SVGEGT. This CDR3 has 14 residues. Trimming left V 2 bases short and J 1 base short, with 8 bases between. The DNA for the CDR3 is TGTGCCAGCAGTTACGAAGCGGGGAACACTGAAGCTTTCTTT. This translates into CASSYEAGNTEAFF.

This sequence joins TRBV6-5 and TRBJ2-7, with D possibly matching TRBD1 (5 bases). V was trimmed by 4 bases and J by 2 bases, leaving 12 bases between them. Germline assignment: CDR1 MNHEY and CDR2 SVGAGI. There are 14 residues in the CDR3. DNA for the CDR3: TGTGCCAGCAGTTCTCTGGGGCAGGCCTACGAGCAGTACTTC. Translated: CASSSLGQAYEQYF.

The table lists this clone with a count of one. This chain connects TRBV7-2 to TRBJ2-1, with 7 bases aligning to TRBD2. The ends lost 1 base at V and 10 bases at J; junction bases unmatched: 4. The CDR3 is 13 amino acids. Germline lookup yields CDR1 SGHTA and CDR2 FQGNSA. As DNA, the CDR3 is TGTGCCAGCAGCTTAGATTTTAGCGGGGAGCAGTTCTTC. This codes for CASSLDFSGEQFF.

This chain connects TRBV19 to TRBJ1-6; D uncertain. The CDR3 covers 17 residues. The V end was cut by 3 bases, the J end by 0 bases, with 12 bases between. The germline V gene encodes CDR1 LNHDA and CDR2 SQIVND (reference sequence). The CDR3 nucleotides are TGTGCCAGTAGTATTGGTGACCGGAGCTCCTATAATTCACCCCTCCACTTT. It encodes CASSIGDRSSYNSPLHF.

The CDR3 DNA reads TGCGCCAGCAGTCGGCAGACATCTAACACTGAAGCTTTCTTT. It encodes CASSRQTSNTEAFF. This rearrangement joins TRBV5-1 to TRBJ1-1; no clear D. V lost 5 bases and J 2 bases, leaving 13 bases between the germline ends. The CDR3 has 14 amino acids. In germline, CDR1 is SGHRS, CDR2 YFSETQ. Based on the CDR3 plus reference TRBV5-1 and TRBJ1-1, the full variable domain is KAGVTQTPRYLIKTRGQQVTLSCSPISGHRSVSWYQQTPGQGLQFLFEYFSETQRNKGNFPGRFSGRQFSNSRSEMNVSTLELGDSALYLCASSRQTSNTEAFFGQGTRLTVV.

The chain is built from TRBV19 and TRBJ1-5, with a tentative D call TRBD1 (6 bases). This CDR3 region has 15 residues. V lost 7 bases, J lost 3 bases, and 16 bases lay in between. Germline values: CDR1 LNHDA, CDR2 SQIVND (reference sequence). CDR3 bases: TGTGCCAGTACCCAGGACAGCACCACCAATCAGCCCCAGCATTTT. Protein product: CASTQDSTTNQPQHF.

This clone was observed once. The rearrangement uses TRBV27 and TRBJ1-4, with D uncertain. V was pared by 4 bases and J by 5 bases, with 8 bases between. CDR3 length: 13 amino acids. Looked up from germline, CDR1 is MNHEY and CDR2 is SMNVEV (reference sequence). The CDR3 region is CASSSLANEKLFF. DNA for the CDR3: TGTGCCAGCAGTTCCCTAGCCAATGAAAAACTGTTTTTT.

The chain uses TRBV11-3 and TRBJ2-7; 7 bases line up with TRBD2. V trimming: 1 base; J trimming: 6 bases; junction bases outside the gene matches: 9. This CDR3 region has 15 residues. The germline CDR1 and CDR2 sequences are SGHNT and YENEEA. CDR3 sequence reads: CASSLGAGGGSEQYF. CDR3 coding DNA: TGTGCCAGCAGCTTAGGGGCCGGCGGGGGTAGCGAGCAGTACTTC.

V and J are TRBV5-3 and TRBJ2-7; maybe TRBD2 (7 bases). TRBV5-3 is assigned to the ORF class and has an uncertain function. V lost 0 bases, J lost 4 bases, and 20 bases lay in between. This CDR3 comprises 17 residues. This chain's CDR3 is CARSLGGRLARFYEQYF. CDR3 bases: TGTGCCAGAAGCTTGGGGGGGCGACTAGCACGATTTTACGAGCAGTACTTC.

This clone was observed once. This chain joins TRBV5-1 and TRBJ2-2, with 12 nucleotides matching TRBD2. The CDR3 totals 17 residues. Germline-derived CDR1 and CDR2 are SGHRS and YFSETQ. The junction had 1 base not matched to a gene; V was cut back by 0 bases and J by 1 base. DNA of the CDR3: TGCGCCAGCAGCTTGGAGACTAGCGGGAGGAACACCGGGGAGCTGTTTTTT. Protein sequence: CASSLETSGRNTGELFF.